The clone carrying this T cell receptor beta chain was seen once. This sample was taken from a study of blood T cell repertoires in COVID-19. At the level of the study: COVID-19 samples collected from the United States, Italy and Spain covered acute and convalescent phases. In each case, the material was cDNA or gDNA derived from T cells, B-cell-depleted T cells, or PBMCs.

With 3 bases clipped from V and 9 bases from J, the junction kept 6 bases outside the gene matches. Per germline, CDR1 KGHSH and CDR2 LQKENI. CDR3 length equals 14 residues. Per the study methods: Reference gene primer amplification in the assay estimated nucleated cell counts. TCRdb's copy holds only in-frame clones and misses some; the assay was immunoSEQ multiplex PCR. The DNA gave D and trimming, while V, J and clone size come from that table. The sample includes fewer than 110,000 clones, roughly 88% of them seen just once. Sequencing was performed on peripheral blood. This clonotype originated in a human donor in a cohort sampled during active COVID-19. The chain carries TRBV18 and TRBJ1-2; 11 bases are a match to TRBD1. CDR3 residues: CASSPVGQGASYTF. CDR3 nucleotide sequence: TGTGCCAGCTCACCGGTAGGACAGGGGGCCAGCTACACCTTC. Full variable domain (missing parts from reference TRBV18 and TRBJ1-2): NAGVMQNPRHLVRRRGQEARLRCSPMKGHSHVYWYRQLPEEGLKFMVYLQKENIIDESGMPKERFSAEFPKEGPSILRIQQVVRGDSAAYFCASSPVGQGASYTFGSGTRLTVV.